The sequence of this TCR beta chain was determined in a study of shared clonotypes between healthy human individuals. Generated by immunoSEQ multiplex PCR, the TCRdb table keeps only in-frame clones and is missing some. The sample has about 380,000 clones, approximately 97% seen once; the top ten hold about 0.32%. Trimming cost V 2 bases and J 9 bases, with 13 bases left between them. CDR3 size: 14 residues. The germline V gene has CDR1 SGHVS and CDR2 FQNEAQ. In this sample, this clone turned up once. No antigen is known for it. Notes on the study in general: The generation probabilities recorded for non-shared clonotypes fell below those of clonotypes shared by all four donors.

What was sequenced was memory CD8+ T cells sorted from blood. Sample subset: CD45RO+ cells pooled with CCR7-negative TemRA cells. The sequence derives from a man younger than 40 in good health. The chain couples TRBV7-8 to TRBJ2-2; tentative D call: TRBD2 (6 bases). CDR3 in DNA: TGTGCCAGCAGCTTATTGGGGAGGTCTCGGGAGCTGTTTTTT. Translation gives CASSLLGRSRELFF.